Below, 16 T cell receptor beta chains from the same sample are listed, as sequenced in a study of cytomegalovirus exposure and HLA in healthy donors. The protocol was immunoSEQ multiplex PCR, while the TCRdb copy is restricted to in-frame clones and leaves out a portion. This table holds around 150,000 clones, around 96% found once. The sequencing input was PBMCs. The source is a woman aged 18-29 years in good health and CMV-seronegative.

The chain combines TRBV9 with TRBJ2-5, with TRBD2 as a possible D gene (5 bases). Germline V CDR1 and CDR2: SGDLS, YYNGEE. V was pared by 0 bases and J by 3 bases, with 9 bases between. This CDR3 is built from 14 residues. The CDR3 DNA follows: TGTGCCAGCAGCGTAGTGGGGAGAGAAGAGACCCAGTACTTC. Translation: CASSVVGREETQYF.

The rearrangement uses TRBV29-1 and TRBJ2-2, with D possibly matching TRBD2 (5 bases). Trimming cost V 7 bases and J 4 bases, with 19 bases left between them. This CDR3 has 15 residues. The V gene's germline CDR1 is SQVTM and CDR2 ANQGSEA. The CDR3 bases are TGCAGCGCGAAGGCTTTAGGAGCGGTCACCGGGGAGCTGTTTTTT. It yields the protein CSAKALGAVTGELFF.

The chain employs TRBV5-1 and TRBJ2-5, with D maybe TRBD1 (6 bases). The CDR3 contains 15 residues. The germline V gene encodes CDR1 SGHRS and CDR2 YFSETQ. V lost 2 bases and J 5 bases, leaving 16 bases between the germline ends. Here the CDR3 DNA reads TGCGCCAGCAGCTTAACTCAGGGGCTCGGGGAGACCCAGTACTTC. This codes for CASSLTQGLGETQYF.

The CDR3 sequence: CASTRQFPRDSPLHF. The CDR3 DNA is TGTGCCAGCACCAGACAGTTCCCTCGGGATTCACCCCTCCACTTT. This chain joins TRBV21-1 and TRBJ1-6; the D call of TRBD1 is as the table states it, not checked on the DNA. TRBV21-1 is deemed a pseudogene. The CDR3 is made up of 15 amino acids.

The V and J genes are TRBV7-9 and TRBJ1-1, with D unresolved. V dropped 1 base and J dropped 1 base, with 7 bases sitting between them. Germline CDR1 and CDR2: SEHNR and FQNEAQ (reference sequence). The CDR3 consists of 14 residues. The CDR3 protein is CASSLVTENTEAFF. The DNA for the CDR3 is TGTGCCAGCAGCTTAGTAACAGAGAACACTGAAGCTTTCTTT.

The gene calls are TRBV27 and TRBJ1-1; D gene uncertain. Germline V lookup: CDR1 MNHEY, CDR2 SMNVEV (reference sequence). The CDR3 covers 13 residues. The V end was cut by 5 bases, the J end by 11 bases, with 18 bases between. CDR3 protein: CASSPNDPSGAFF. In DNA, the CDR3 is TGTGCCAGCAGTCCCAATGACCCCAGCGGGGCTTTCTTT.

The CDR3 here is CSVVSRGKNYGYTF. The CDR3 bases are TGCAGCGTTGTAAGTAGGGGGAAGAACTATGGCTACACCTTC. The J gene is TRBJ1-2, the V gene TRBV29-1; possible D gene TRBD1, 6 bases. V lost 4 bases to trimming and J lost 2 bases, with 14 bases between them. This CDR3 is 14 amino acids long. The germline CDR1 and CDR2 sequences are SQVTM and ANQGSEA. The full variable domain, in which reference TRBV29-1 and TRBJ1-2 provide the parts outside the CDR3, is SAVISQKPSRDICQRGTSLTIQCQVDSQVTMMFWYRQQPGQSLTLIATANQGSEATYESGFVIDKFPISRPNLTFSTLTVSNMSPEDSSIYLCSVVSRGKNYGYTFGSGTRLTVV.

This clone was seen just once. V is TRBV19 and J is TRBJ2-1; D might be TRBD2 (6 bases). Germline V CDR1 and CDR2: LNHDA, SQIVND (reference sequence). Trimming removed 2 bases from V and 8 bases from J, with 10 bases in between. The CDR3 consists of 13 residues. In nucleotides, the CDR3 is TGTGCCAGTAGTATATATGGGGGGTATGAGCAGTTCTTC. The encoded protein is CASSIYGGYEQFF.

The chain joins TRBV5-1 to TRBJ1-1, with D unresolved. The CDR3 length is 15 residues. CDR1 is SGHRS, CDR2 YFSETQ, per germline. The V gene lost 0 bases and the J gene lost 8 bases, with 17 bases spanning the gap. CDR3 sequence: CASSLGSGSYEEAFF. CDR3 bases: TGCGCCAGCAGCTTGGGTTCCGGGAGTTACGAAGAAGCTTTCTTT.

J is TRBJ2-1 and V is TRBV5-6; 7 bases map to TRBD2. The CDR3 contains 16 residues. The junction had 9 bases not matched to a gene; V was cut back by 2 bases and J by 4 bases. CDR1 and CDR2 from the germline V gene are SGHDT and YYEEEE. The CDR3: CASSFLGRALYNEQFF. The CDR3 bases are TGTGCCAGCAGCTTTTTAGGGAGGGCCCTTTACAATGAGCAGTTCTTC.

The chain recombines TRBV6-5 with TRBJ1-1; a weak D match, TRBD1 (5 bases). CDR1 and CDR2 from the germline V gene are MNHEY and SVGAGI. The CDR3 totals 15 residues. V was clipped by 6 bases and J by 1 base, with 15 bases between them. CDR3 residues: CASRRTRDSNTEAFF. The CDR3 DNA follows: TGTGCCAGCAGACGGACCCGGGACTCGAACACTGAAGCTTTCTTT.

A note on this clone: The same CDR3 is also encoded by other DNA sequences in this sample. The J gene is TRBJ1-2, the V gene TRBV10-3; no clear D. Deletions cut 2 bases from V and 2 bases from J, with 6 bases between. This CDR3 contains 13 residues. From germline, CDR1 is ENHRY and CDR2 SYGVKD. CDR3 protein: CAISEGGNYGYTF. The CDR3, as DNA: TGTGCCATCAGTGAGGGCGGAAACTATGGCTACACCTTC.

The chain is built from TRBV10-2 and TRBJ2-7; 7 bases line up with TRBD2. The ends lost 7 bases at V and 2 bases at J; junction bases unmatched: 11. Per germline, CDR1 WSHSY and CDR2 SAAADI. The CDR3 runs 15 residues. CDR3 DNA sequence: TGCGCCAGCAAGGGCCAGAGCGGGGCCGCCTACGAGCAGTACTTC. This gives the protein CASKGQSGAAYEQYF.

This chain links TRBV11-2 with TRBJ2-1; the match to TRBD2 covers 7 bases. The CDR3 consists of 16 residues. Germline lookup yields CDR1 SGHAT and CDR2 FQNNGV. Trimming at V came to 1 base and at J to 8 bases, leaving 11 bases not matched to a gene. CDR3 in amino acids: CASSLAAAGDGYEQFF. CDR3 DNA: TGTGCCAGCAGCTTAGCGGCCGCGGGGGATGGTTATGAGCAGTTCTTC.

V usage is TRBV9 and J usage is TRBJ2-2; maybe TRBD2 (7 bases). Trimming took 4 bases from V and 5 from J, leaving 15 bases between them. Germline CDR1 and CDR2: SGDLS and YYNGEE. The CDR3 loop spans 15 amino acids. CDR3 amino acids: CASSPRGGWTGELFF. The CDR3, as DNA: TGTGCCAGCAGCCCTAGGGGGGGGTGGACCGGGGAGCTGTTTTTT.

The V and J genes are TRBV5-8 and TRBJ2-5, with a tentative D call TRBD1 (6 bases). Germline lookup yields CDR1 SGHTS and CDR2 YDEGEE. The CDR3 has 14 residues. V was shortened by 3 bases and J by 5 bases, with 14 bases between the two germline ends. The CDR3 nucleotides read TGTGCCAGCAGCTCGACGGGACATCAGGAGACCCAGTACTTC. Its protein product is CASSSTGHQETQYF.